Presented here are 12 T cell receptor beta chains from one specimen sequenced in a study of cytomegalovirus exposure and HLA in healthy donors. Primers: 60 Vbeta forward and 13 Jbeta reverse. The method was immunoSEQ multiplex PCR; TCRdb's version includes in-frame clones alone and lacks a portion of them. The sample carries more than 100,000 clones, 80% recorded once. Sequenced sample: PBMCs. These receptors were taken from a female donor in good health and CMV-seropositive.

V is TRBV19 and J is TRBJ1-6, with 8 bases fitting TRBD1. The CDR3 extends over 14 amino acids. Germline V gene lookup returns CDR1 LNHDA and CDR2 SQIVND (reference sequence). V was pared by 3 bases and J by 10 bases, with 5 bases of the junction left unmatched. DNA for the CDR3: TGTGCCAGTAGTATCCGGGACAGGAGCTCACCCCTCCACTTT. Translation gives CASSIRDRSSPLHF.

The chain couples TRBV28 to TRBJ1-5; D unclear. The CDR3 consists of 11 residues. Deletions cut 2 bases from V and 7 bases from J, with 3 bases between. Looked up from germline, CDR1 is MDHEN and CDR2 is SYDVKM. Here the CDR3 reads CASSLQQPQHF. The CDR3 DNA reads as TGTGCCAGCAGTTTACAGCAGCCCCAGCATTTT.

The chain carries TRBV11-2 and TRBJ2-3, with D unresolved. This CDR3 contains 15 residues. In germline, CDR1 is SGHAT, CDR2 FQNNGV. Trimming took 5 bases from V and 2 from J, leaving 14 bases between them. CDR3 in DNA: TGTGCCAGCAGCCGAACTACATCGGACACAGATACGCAGTATTTT. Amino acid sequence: CASSRTTSDTDTQYF. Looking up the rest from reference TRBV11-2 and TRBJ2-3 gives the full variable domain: EAGVAQSPRYKIIEKRQSVAFWCNPISGHATLYWYQQILGQGPKLLIQFQNNGVVDDSQLPKDRFSAERLKGVDSTLKIQPAKLEDSAVYLCASSRTTSDTDTQYFGPGTRLTVL.

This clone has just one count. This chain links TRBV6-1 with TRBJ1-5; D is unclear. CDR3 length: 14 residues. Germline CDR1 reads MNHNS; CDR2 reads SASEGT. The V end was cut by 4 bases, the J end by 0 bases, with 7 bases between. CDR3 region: CASSGGYSNQPQHF. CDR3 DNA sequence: TGTGCCAGCAGTGGAGGGTATAGCAATCAGCCCCAGCATTTT.

This chain's CDR3 is CSAVDTSVAFF. CDR3 DNA sequence: TGCAGTGCCGTTGACACTAGTGTGGCTTTCTTT. V gene TRBV20-1 combines with J gene TRBJ1-1; D uncertain. CDR1 and CDR2 (germline): DFQATT, SNEGSKA (reference sequence). Trimming cost V 6 bases and J 11 bases, with 16 bases left between them. CDR3 length: 11 amino acids.

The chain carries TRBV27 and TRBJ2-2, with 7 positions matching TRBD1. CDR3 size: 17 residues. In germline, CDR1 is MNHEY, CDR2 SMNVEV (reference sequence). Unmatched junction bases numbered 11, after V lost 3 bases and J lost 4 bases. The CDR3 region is CASSFRQTGSSTGELFF. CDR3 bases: TGTGCCAGCAGTTTCCGACAGACAGGGTCGAGCACCGGGGAGCTGTTTTTT.

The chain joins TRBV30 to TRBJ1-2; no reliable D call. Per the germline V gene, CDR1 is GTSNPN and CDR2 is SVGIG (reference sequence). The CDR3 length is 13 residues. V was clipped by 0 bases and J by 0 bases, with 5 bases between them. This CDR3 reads CAWSVLANYGYTF. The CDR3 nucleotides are TGTGCCTGGAGTGTTCTAGCTAACTATGGCTACACCTTC. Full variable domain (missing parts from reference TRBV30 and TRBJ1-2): SQTIHQWPATLVQPVGSPLSLECTVEGTSNPNLYWYRQAAGRGLQLLFYSVGIGQISSEVPQNLSASRPQDRQFILSSKKLLLSDSGFYLCAWSVLANYGYTFGSGTRLTVV.

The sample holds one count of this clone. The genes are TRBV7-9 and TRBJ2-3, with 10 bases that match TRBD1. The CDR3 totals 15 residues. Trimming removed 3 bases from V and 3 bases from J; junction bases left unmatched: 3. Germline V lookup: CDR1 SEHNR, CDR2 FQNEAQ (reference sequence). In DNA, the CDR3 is TGTGCCAGCAGCTTCGGGACAGGGGAAACAGATACGCAGTATTTT. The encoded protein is CASSFGTGETDTQYF. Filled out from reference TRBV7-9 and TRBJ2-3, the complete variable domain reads DTGVSQNPRHKITKRGQNVTFRCDPISEHNRLYWYRQTLGQGPEFLTYFQNEAQLEKSRLLSDRFSAERPKGSFSTLEIQRTEQGDSAMYLCASSFGTGETDTQYFGPGTRLTVL.

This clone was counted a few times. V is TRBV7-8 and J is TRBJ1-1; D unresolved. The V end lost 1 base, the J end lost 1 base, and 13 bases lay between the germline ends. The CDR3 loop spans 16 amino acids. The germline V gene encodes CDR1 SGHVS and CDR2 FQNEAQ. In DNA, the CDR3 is TGTGCCAGCAGCTTAGGATACCGTGGCGGGAACACTGAAGCTTTCTTT. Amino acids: CASSLGYRGGNTEAFF.

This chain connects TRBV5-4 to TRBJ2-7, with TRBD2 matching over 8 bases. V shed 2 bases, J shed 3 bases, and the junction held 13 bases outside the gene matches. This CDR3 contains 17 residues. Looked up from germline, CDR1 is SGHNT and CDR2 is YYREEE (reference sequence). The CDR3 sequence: CASSLSAGTRILYEQYF. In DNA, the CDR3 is TGTGCCAGCAGCTTATCTGCCGGGACTAGAATTCTCTACGAGCAGTACTTC. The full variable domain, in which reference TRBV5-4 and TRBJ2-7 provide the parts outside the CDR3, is ETGVTQSPTHLIKTRGQQVTLRCSSQSGHNTVSWYQQALGQGPQFIFQYYREEENGRGNFPPRFSGLQFPNYSSELNVNALELDDSALYLCASSLSAGTRILYEQYFGPGTRLTVT.

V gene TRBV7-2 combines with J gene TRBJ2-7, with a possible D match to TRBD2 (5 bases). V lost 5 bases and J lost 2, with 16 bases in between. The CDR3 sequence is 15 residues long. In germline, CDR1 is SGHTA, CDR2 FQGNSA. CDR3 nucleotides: TGTGCCAGCAGCGTACCTTACGCCGGGACCTACGAGCAGTACTTC. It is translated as CASSVPYAGTYEQYF. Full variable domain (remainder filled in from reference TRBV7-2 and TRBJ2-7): GAGVSQSPSNKVTEKGKDVELRCDPISGHTALYWYRQSLGQGLEFLIYFQGNSAPDKSGLPSDRFSAERTGGSVSTLTIQRTQQEDSAVYLCASSVPYAGTYEQYFGPGTRLTVT.

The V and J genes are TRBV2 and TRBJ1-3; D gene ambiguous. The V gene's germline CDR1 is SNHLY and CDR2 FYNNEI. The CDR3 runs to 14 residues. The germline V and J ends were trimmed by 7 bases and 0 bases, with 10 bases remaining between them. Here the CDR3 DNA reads TGTGCCAGCACAGGCTCCCTCTCTGGAAACACCATATATTTT. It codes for CASTGSLSGNTIYF.